A single sample is the source of the 18 T cell receptor beta chains below, sequenced in a study of control samples from healthy donors and cancer patients. Assay: immunoSEQ multiplex PCR; the TCRdb copy retains only in-frame clones and omits some. Seen here are approximately 100,000 clones, around 90% observed once, and the top ten hold 2.5% to 3.5%. What was sequenced was blood. All receptors come from a human donor in good health. The donor label of this sample is uncertain.

This chain links TRBV6-5 with TRBJ1-5; 10 bases align to TRBD1. Germline V lookup: CDR1 MNHEY, CDR2 SVGAGI. This CDR3 has 15 amino acids. Unmatched junction bases numbered 3, after V lost 6 bases and J lost 1 base. The CDR3 sequence is CASSQDRGSNQPQHF. CDR3 in DNA: TGTGCCAGCAGCCAGGACAGGGGGAGCAATCAGCCCCAGCATTTT.

The V and J genes are TRBV24-1 and TRBJ2-1, with D possibly TRBD2 on 7 matching bases. Between the trimmed V and J ends, which lost 1 base and 7 bases, there was a span of 16 bases. Germline V CDR1 and CDR2: KGHDR, SFDVKD. The CDR3 sequence is 16 residues long. CDR3 sequence (DNA): TGTGCCACCAGTGATTTTTGGGGGGGGGCAGGGAATGAGCAGTTCTTC. It encodes CATSDFWGGAGNEQFF.

This chain links TRBV27 with TRBJ1-2; D is perhaps TRBD1 (5 bases). This CDR3 comprises 16 residues. Germline values: CDR1 MNHEY, CDR2 SMNVEV (reference sequence). V was pared by 3 bases and J by 2 bases, with 16 bases between. CDR3: CASSLVRGAFNYGYTF. The CDR3 bases are TGTGCCAGCAGTTTGGTTAGGGGCGCTTTCAACTATGGCTACACCTTC.

The chain employs TRBV5-1 and TRBJ1-1, with D perhaps matching TRBD1 (5 bases). The CDR3 length is 15 residues. Between the trimmed V and J ends, which lost 2 bases and 1 base, there was a span of 12 bases. Per germline, CDR1 SGHRS and CDR2 YFSETQ. CDR3 residues: CASSFAGTANTEAFF. DNA of the CDR3: TGCGCCAGCAGCTTTGCTGGGACGGCGAACACTGAAGCTTTCTTT. The full variable domain, in which reference TRBV5-1 and TRBJ1-1 provide the parts outside the CDR3, is KAGVTQTPRYLIKTRGQQVTLSCSPISGHRSVSWYQQTPGQGLQFLFEYFSETQRNKGNFPGRFSGRQFSNSRSEMNVSTLELGDSALYLCASSFAGTANTEAFFGQGTRLTVV.

The J gene is TRBJ2-5, the V gene TRBV19; D is tentatively TRBD1 or TRBD2 (5 bases each). The CDR3 is 13 amino acids. The germline gives CDR1 LNHDA, CDR2 SQIVND (reference sequence). V was trimmed by 6 bases and J by 5 bases, leaving 13 bases between them. In DNA, the CDR3 is TGTGCCAGTAGACCGAGGGGATTCGAGACCCAGTACTTC. The encoded protein is CASRPRGFETQYF.

The count of this clone is one. This sequence joins TRBV6-5 and TRBJ1-2; D may be TRBD1 (6 bases). Trimming took off 6 bases at V and 7 bases at J, with 15 bases between the two ends. Germline V CDR1 and CDR2: MNHEY, SVGAGI. The CDR3 runs to 13 residues. Here the CDR3 DNA reads TGTGCCAGCAGGAGGGCAGGGGAAGGTGGCTACACCTTC. Amino acid sequence: CASRRAGEGGYTF.

V and J are TRBV6-4 and TRBJ1-1, with 8 bases aligning to TRBD1. Germline V gene sequence: CDR1 MRHNA, CDR2 SNTAGT. This CDR3 is 14 amino acids long. V lost 6 bases, J lost 8 bases, and 11 bases stayed unmatched. The CDR3 protein is CASRGTGSSGEAFF. CDR3 bases: TGTGCCAGCAGGGGGACAGGCTCCTCTGGGGAAGCTTTCTTT.

The rearrangement links TRBV10-3 to TRBJ2-5; 11 nucleotides line up with TRBD2. Germline V gene data show CDR1 as ENHRY and CDR2 as SYGVKD. The junction had 13 bases not matched to a gene; V was cut back by 2 bases and J by 5 bases. This CDR3 comprises 18 residues. As DNA, the CDR3 is TGTGCCATCAGTGAGCCCCCGTTCCTAGCGGGGGGCCCGGAGACCCAGTACTTC. It yields the protein CAISEPPFLAGGPETQYF.

The chain links TRBV18 to TRBJ1-6; D is ambiguous. The germline V and J ends were trimmed by 2 bases and 5 bases, with 10 bases remaining between them. The CDR3 is made up of 15 amino acids. Germline loops: CDR1 KGHSH, CDR2 LQKENI. The CDR3 DNA sequence: TGTGCCAGCTCACCAGATTCGAGTAATAATTCACCCCTCCACTTT. Translated: CASSPDSSNNSPLHF.

V gene TRBV5-1 combines with J gene TRBJ2-7, with 9 bases aligning to TRBD1. Trimming took 4 bases from V and 2 from J; bases not matched to a gene: 4. The germline V gene encodes CDR1 SGHRS and CDR2 YFSETQ. The CDR3 is 14 residues long. Here the CDR3 reads CASSPGTGTYEQYF. The CDR3 DNA is TGCGCCAGCAGCCCTGGGACAGGGACCTACGAGCAGTACTTC.

J is TRBJ1-1 and V is TRBV5-7, with D maybe TRBD1 (5 bases). TRBV5-7 is annotated as an ORF whose role is uncertain. Deletions cut 9 bases from V and 1 base from J, with 13 bases between. The CDR3 contains 13 residues. The CDR3 DNA reads TGTGCCATCCCGGGACGGACGAACACTGAAGCTTTCTTT. Translated: CAIPGRTNTEAFF.

The CDR3 region is CASSQDREAGRRIYNEQFF. CDR3 nucleotides: TGCGCCAGCAGCCAAGATAGAGAGGCGGGAAGGCGGATCTACAATGAGCAGTTCTTC. The rearrangement joins TRBV4-1 to TRBJ2-1; perhaps TRBD2 as D (6 bases). This CDR3 has 19 residues. Trimming removed 0 bases from V and 3 bases from J, with 21 bases in between. The germline V gene encodes CDR1 MGHRA and CDR2 YSYEKL.

The chain uses TRBV7-9 and TRBJ2-7; unclear D gene. V was pared by 2 bases and J by 5 bases, with 7 bases between. The CDR3 is made up of 12 amino acids. The V gene's germline CDR1 is SEHNR and CDR2 FQNEAQ (reference sequence). CDR3 region: CASSLLSNEQYF. Written as DNA, the CDR3 is TGTGCCAGCAGCTTACTATCTAACGAGCAGTACTTC.

The chain uses TRBV18 and TRBJ1-4; 11 bases line up with TRBD1. Losses at the gene ends were 0 bases for V and 9 bases for J; bases not matched to a gene: 3. Germline V gene sequence: CDR1 KGHSH, CDR2 LQKENI. CDR3 length: 15 amino acids. The CDR3 sequence is CASSPPWTGGQKLFF. The CDR3 DNA is TGTGCCAGCTCACCACCATGGACAGGGGGCCAAAAACTGTTTTTT.

The J gene is TRBJ1-2, the V gene TRBV7-9; D is ambiguous. The CDR3 has 13 amino acids. Germline lookup yields CDR1 SEHNR and CDR2 FQNEAQ (reference sequence). Trimming shortened V by 7 bases and J by 3 bases, and 12 bases separated the two germline ends. The CDR3 region is CASTAGMHYGYTF. The CDR3 DNA follows: TGTGCCAGCACCGCCGGGATGCACTATGGCTACACCTTC. The full variable domain, with the rest looked up from reference TRBV7-9 and TRBJ1-2, is DTGVSQNPRHKITKRGQNVTFRCDPISEHNRLYWYRQTLGQGPEFLTYFQNEAQLEKSRLLSDRFSAERPKGSFSTLEIQRTEQGDSAMYLCASTAGMHYGYTFGSGTRLTVV.

The rearrangement links TRBV7-9 to TRBJ1-1; D is unclear. The CDR3 is made up of 15 amino acids. Per germline, CDR1 SEHNR and CDR2 FQNEAQ (reference sequence). Trimming removed 3 bases at V and 1 base at J, with 12 bases between. CDR3 protein: CASSFLDYPNTEAFF. CDR3 DNA sequence: TGTGCCAGCAGCTTTCTCGACTACCCGAACACTGAAGCTTTCTTT.

This clone appeared a few times. J is TRBJ1-3 and V is TRBV7-9; unclear D gene. The CDR3 totals 15 residues. Looked up from germline, CDR1 is SEHNR and CDR2 is FQNEAQ (reference sequence). Trimming pared 4 bases from V and 4 bases from J, leaving 14 bases between. The CDR3 DNA sequence: TGTGCCAGCAGCTCGGATCGGCTGGGAGGAAACACCATATATTTT. Residues: CASSSDRLGGNTIYF.

V and J are TRBV27 and TRBJ1-6, with 9 bases matching TRBD1. The germline V gene encodes CDR1 MNHEY and CDR2 SMNVEV (reference sequence). Trimming at V came to 7 bases and at J to 4 bases, leaving 17 bases not matched to a gene. The CDR3 runs 19 residues. CDR3 in DNA: TGTGCCAGCAACCTCGGGACAGGGAATCTCTTATTTTATAATTCACCCCTCCACTTT. Amino acid sequence: CASNLGTGNLLFYNSPLHF.